These 16 T cell receptor beta chains came from one sample sequenced in a study of blood T cell repertoires in COVID-19. Data came from immunoSEQ multiplex PCR; TCRdb stores just in-frame clones and leaves some out. The repertoire includes 81,000 or so clones, roughly 90% of them detected once, and around 12% sits in the top ten. Sequences were obtained from peripheral blood. These receptors came from a man aged 70-80 years with active or convalescent COVID-19.

The CDR3 reads CASSFPEPQHF. The CDR3 nucleotides read TGTGCCAGCAGTTTTCCTGAGCCCCAGCATTTT. The chain recombines TRBV27 with TRBJ1-5; the D is unclear. V was pared by 3 bases and J by 8 bases, with 5 bases between. The CDR3 is 11 residues long. Germline V lookup: CDR1 MNHEY, CDR2 SMNVEV (reference sequence).

The rearrangement uses TRBV29-1 and TRBJ1-1, with D unclear. There are 13 residues in the CDR3. V dropped 4 bases and J dropped 4 bases, with 13 bases sitting between them. Germline lookup yields CDR1 SQVTM and CDR2 ANQGSEA. The CDR3 nucleotides are TGCAGCGTTGCCGCCAGGTTCGGCACTGAAGCTTTCTTT. Amino acid sequence: CSVAARFGTEAFF.

This CDR3 is CASSVEEIQAFF. DNA of the CDR3: TGTGCCAGCAGTGTCGAGGAAATCCAAGCTTTCTTT. The chain joins TRBV2 to TRBJ1-1; D call uncertain. Germline V gene sequence: CDR1 SNHLY, CDR2 FYNNEI. Trimming shortened V by 4 bases and J by 9 bases, and 12 bases separated the two germline ends. The CDR3 runs to 12 residues. Looking up the rest from reference TRBV2 and TRBJ1-1 gives the full variable domain: EPEVTQTPSHQVTQMGQEVILRCVPISNHLYFYWYRQILGQKVEFLVSFYNNEISEKSEIFDDQFSVERPDGSNFTLKIRSTKLEDSAMYFCASSVEEIQAFFGQGTRLTVV.

This clone was seen more than once but under ten times. This sequence joins TRBV12-3 or TRBV12-4 and TRBJ1-2; 7 bases map to TRBD1. Unmatched junction bases numbered 9, after V lost 6 bases and J lost 8 bases. The CDR3 extends over 13 amino acids. The CDR3: CASSPDRERGYTF. CDR3 in DNA: TGTGCCAGCAGCCCCGACAGGGAGCGCGGCTACACCTTC.

This chain uses TRBV4-1 with TRBJ2-7; 9 bases line up with TRBD1. CDR1 is MGHRA and CDR2 is YSYEKL in the germline V gene. There are 16 residues in the CDR3. The V segment lost 4 bases and the J segment 2 bases; nucleotides outside the gene matches: 9. CDR3 sequence reads: CASSRQPGQGAYEQYF. The CDR3 nucleotides are TGCGCCAGCAGCCGACAACCGGGACAGGGAGCCTACGAGCAGTACTTC.

The chain uses TRBV11-3 and TRBJ2-2; 7 bases line up with TRBD1. CDR1 and CDR2 from the germline V gene are SGHNT and YENEEA. The CDR3 has 15 residues. The junction had 9 bases not matched to a gene; V was cut back by 5 bases and J by 6 bases. In DNA, the CDR3 is TGTGCCAGCAGCCCCCTGGGCAGGGGGTCCGGGGAGCTGTTTTTT. Its protein product is CASSPLGRGSGELFF.

The V gene is TRBV3-1 (or the pseudogene TRBV3-2), the J gene TRBJ1-5; the match to TRBD1 covers 8 bases. Germline CDR1 reads LGHDT; CDR2 reads YNNKEL (reference sequence). This CDR3 is 16 amino acids long. Trimming cost V 4 bases and J 6 bases; bases outside gene matches: 11. CDR3 DNA sequence: TGTGCCAGCAGCCCGGGGAGCAGGGGGCGAGGTCAGCCCCAGCATTTT. Translated, it gives CASSPGSRGRGQPQHF.

The chain couples TRBV5-1 to TRBJ2-3; 11 nucleotides align to TRBD2. The CDR3 is 18 residues long. V shed 1 base and J 2 bases; nucleotides not matched to a gene: 9. Germline CDR1 reads SGHRS; CDR2 reads YFSETQ. The CDR3 DNA is TGCGCCAGCAGCTTGTTGCCTAGCGGGGGGTCTTACACAGATACGCAGTATTTT. It codes for CASSLLPSGGSYTDTQYF.

The gene calls are TRBV4-1 and TRBJ1-3; D unresolved. CDR1 is MGHRA, CDR2 YSYEKL, per germline. This CDR3 is 15 amino acids long. Trimming took 1 base from V and 0 from J, leaving 7 bases between them. The CDR3 DNA reads as TGCGCCAGCAGCCAAGTTTACTCCTCTGGAAACACCATATATTTT. Translated: CASSQVYSSGNTIYF.

For the CDR3, the DNA is TGTGCCAGCAGCTTGGCCGTTGCGGGCCCTAACTATGGCTACACCTTC. This sequence encodes CASSLAVAGPNYGYTF. The J gene is TRBJ1-2, the V gene TRBV5-6, with unresolved D. Trimming cost V 0 bases and J 0 bases, with 12 bases left between them. This CDR3 has 16 residues. CDR1 SGHDT and CDR2 YYEEEE come from the germline V gene.

The J gene is TRBJ2-7, the V gene TRBV11-2; possibly TRBD2 for D (5 bases). Germline V gene sequence: CDR1 SGHAT, CDR2 FQNNGV. The CDR3 extends over 15 amino acids. V lost 5 bases to trimming and J lost 3 bases, with 17 bases between them. In DNA, the CDR3 is TGTGCCAGCAGCCCTAACACCGGGAACCACTACGAGCAGTACTTC. Its translation is CASSPNTGNHYEQYF.

The rearrangement links TRBV9 to TRBJ2-1, with a possible D match to TRBD2 (7 bases). Germline values: CDR1 SGDLS, CDR2 YYNGEE. CDR3 size: 13 residues. V was cut by 2 bases and J by 6 bases, with 9 bases left in between. The DNA for the CDR3 is TGTGCCAGCAGCGTCGCGGGGGCCAATGAGCAGTTCTTC. Its protein product is CASSVAGANEQFF.

The chain employs TRBV30 and TRBJ1-4; TRBD1 aligns across 11 bases. The CDR3 contains 16 residues. Germline V lookup: CDR1 GTSNPN, CDR2 SVGIG (reference sequence). V dropped 3 bases and J dropped 5; count of bases not matched to a gene: 8. The CDR3 loop reads CAWSSGQGAWNEKLFF. The CDR3 coding sequence is TGTGCCTGGAGCTCAGGACAGGGGGCCTGGAATGAAAAACTGTTTTTT.

V gene TRBV11-2 combines with J gene TRBJ2-1, with 8 bases fitting TRBD1. CDR3 length equals 17 residues. Looked up from germline, CDR1 is SGHAT and CDR2 is FQNNGV. V shed 1 base, J shed 3 bases, and the junction held 8 bases outside the gene matches. This CDR3 is CASSLVFRGRDYNEQFF. In nucleotides, the CDR3 is TGTGCCAGCAGCTTAGTTTTCAGGGGGCGCGACTACAATGAGCAGTTCTTC.

This sequence joins TRBV18 and TRBJ2-1, with no clear D. The CDR3 consists of 14 residues. The V end was cut by 3 bases, the J end by 5 bases, with 11 bases between. Germline lookup yields CDR1 KGHSH and CDR2 LQKENI. DNA of the CDR3: TGTGCCAGCTCACCGAACGCAGTCCACAATGAGCAGTTCTTC. It translates to CASSPNAVHNEQFF.

The genes are TRBV5-1 and TRBJ2-5; 7 bases align to TRBD2. V lost 1 base and J lost 4; bases outside the gene matches: 7. This CDR3 spans 15 amino acids. From germline, CDR1 is SGHRS and CDR2 YFSETQ. CDR3 loop: CASSLNTGGGETQYF. CDR3 nucleotide sequence: TGCGCCAGCAGCTTGAATACGGGGGGAGGAGAGACCCAGTACTTC.